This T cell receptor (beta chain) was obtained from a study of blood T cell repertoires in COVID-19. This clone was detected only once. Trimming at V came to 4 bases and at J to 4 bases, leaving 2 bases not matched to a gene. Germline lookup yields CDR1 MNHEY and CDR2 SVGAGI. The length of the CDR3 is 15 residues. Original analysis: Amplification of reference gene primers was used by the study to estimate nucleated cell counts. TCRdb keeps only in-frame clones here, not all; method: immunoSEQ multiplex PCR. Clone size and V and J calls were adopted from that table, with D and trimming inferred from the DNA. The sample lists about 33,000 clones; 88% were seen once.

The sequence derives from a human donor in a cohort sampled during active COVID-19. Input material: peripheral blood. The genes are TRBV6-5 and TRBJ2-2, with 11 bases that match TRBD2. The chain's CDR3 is CASSWGTSGTGELFF. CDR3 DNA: TGTGCCAGCAGTTGGGGGACTAGCGGCACCGGGGAGCTGTTTTTT.